A selection of T cell receptor beta chains follows, all from one sample in a study of OX40 agonist ivuxolimab in advanced cancers. Assay used: immunoSEQ multiplex PCR; TCRdb lists only in-frame clones, some missing. Among tens of thousands of clones, around 88% were seen once, and the ten largest hold about a third. This specimen consisted of CD4+ or CD8+ T cells sorted from blood, obtained in a trial of the OX40 agonist ivuxolimab. These receptors came from an adult with an advanced solid tumor such as melanoma, head and neck, liver or kidney cancer. Each CDR3 is given with its conserved first and last residue. The order of the fields is V gene, D gene, J gene, clone size, CDR3 DNA, CDR3 protein. The D gene is left open where the match is weak. Rows may omit the clone size; those that give it use once, few, many or a size class.

v_gene: TRBV19; d_gene: TRBD2; j_gene: TRBJ2-7; abundance: -; CDR3nt: TGTGCCAGTAGGAGACTAGCGGGAAACTACGAGCAGTACTTC; CDR3aa: CASRRLAGNYEQYF
v_gene: TRBV9; d_gene: -; j_gene: TRBJ2-2; abundance: -; CDR3nt: TGTGCCAGCAGCCTAAACCAAGTGAACACCGGGGAGCTGTTTTTT; CDR3aa: CASSLNQVNTGELFF
v_gene: TRBV30; d_gene: -; j_gene: TRBJ2-5; abundance: -; CDR3nt: TGTGCCTGGAGTGTAGGCGGGATCAACCAAGAGACCCAGTACTTC; CDR3aa: CAWSVGGINQETQYF
v_gene: TRBV5-5; d_gene: TRBD1; j_gene: TRBJ1-1; abundance: -; CDR3nt: TGTGCCAGCAGCCGCCGGGACAGGGGCGCTGAAGCTTTCTTT; CDR3aa: CASSRRDRGAEAFF
v_gene: TRBV29-1; d_gene: -; j_gene: TRBJ2-4; abundance: -; CDR3nt: TGCAGCGTTTTATCTCGACAGTTAGCCAAAAACATTCAGTACTTC; CDR3aa: CSVLSRQLAKNIQYF
v_gene: TRBV13; d_gene: -; j_gene: TRBJ2-1; abundance: -; CDR3nt: TGTGCCAGCAGCCTAAATCAGGGGTGGGCCAATGAGCAGTTCTTC; CDR3aa: CASSLNQGWANEQFF
v_gene: TRBV11-2; d_gene: -; j_gene: TRBJ2-5; abundance: -; CDR3nt: TGTGCCAGCAGCTTGCAATGGGGGGACCTAGAGACCCAGTACTTC; CDR3aa: CASSLQWGDLETQYF
v_gene: TRBV18; d_gene: -; j_gene: TRBJ1-5; abundance: -; CDR3nt: TGTGCCAGCTCAACAGGGAATAGCAATCAGCCCCAGCATTTT; CDR3aa: CASSTGNSNQPQHF
v_gene: TRBV19; d_gene: -; j_gene: TRBJ2-1; abundance: -; CDR3nt: TGTGCCAGTAGTATAGCGGGGGCCTCCTACAATGAGCAGTTCTTC; CDR3aa: CASSIAGASYNEQFF
v_gene: TRBV7-8; d_gene: TRBD2; j_gene: TRBJ2-1; abundance: -; CDR3nt: TGTGCCAGCCGACCCCGACAGCGGGGGAGCTCCTACAATGAGCAGTTCTTC; CDR3aa: CASRPRQRGSSYNEQFF
v_gene: TRBV7-6; d_gene: TRBD2; j_gene: TRBJ2-7; abundance: -; CDR3nt: TGTGCCAGCAGCTTAGAGGGAGCGGGGAGGGAGCAGTACTTC; CDR3aa: CASSLEGAGREQYF
v_gene: TRBV19; d_gene: -; j_gene: TRBJ1-2; abundance: -; CDR3nt: TGTGCCAGTAGTATAATTGGCGGGGAGAATGGCTACACCTTC; CDR3aa: CASSIIGGENGYTF
v_gene: TRBV5-1; d_gene: -; j_gene: TRBJ2-3; abundance: once; CDR3nt: TGCGCCAGCAGCTCCCTCAATAGGGAAGTTTCAGATACGCAGTATTTT; CDR3aa: CASSSLNREVSDTQYF
v_gene: TRBV19; d_gene: -; j_gene: TRBJ2-3; abundance: -; CDR3nt: TGTGCCAGTAGTATGGGCTCTAGCACAGATACGCAGTATTTT; CDR3aa: CASSMGSSTDTQYF
v_gene: TRBV2; d_gene: TRBD2; j_gene: TRBJ2-1; abundance: -; CDR3nt: TGTGCCAGCAGTGTTACTAGCGGGGTGTACAATGAGCAGTTCTTC; CDR3aa: CASSVTSGVYNEQFF
v_gene: TRBV7-9; d_gene: -; j_gene: TRBJ2-3; abundance: -; CDR3nt: TGTGCCAGCAGTTTTAGCGAGGGTTCAATAGATACGCAGTATTTT; CDR3aa: CASSFSEGSIDTQYF
v_gene: TRBV4-1; d_gene: TRBD1; j_gene: TRBJ1-1; abundance: -; CDR3nt: TGCGCCAGCAGCCAAGAGGACAGGGTAGAAGCTTTCTTT; CDR3aa: CASSQEDRVEAFF
v_gene: TRBV19; d_gene: TRBD1; j_gene: TRBJ1-5; abundance: -; CDR3nt: TGTGCCAGTAGTGTACAGGGGAGACAGCCCCAGCATTTT; CDR3aa: CASSVQGRQPQHF
v_gene: TRBV2; d_gene: TRBD1; j_gene: TRBJ1-3; abundance: -; CDR3nt: TGTGCCAGCAGTGAAGCGATCTTCCCGGGACAGGGGGCGGGAATCTCTGGAAACACCATATATTTT; CDR3aa: CASSEAIFPGQGAGISGNTIYF
v_gene: TRBV7-3; d_gene: -; j_gene: TRBJ1-1; abundance: -; CDR3nt: TGTGCCAGCAGTAGAGACAAGAACACTGAAGCTTTCTTT; CDR3aa: CASSRDKNTEAFF
v_gene: TRBV5-1; d_gene: -; j_gene: TRBJ1-1; abundance: -; CDR3nt: TGCGCCAGCAGCCTGCGATGGGACACTGAAGCTTTCTTT; CDR3aa: CASSLRWDTEAFF
v_gene: TRBV7-2; d_gene: -; j_gene: TRBJ2-3; abundance: -; CDR3nt: TGTGCCAGCAGCCCACGAGTTGCGGGTTTGGCAGATACGCAGTATTTT; CDR3aa: CASSPRVAGLADTQYF
v_gene: TRBV28; d_gene: TRBD1; j_gene: TRBJ1-1; abundance: -; CDR3nt: TGTGCCAGCAGTCACAGGGGGCGAGACACTGAAGCTTTCTTT; CDR3aa: CASSHRGRDTEAFF
v_gene: TRBV29-1; d_gene: -; j_gene: TRBJ2-7; abundance: -; CDR3nt: TGCAGCGTTGGGGTCAGGGCGCCTCTCGCCTACGAGCAGTACTTC; CDR3aa: CSVGVRAPLAYEQYF
v_gene: TRBV11-2; d_gene: -; j_gene: TRBJ2-5; abundance: once; CDR3nt: TGTGCCAGCAGCTTAGTTGGTAGCTTCCTCGGGGAGACCCAGTACTTC; CDR3aa: CASSLVGSFLGETQYF
v_gene: TRBV10-3; d_gene: -; j_gene: TRBJ1-1; abundance: -; CDR3nt: TGTGCCATCAGTGAGTCAGGGGGGGACGGTGAAGCTTTCTTT; CDR3aa: CAISESGGDGEAFF
v_gene: TRBV2; d_gene: -; j_gene: TRBJ1-4; abundance: -; CDR3nt: TGTGCCAGCAGTGAGAGGGGTGGTCCTGGAAAACTGTTTTTT; CDR3aa: CASSERGGPGKLFF
v_gene: TRBV15; d_gene: TRBD1; j_gene: TRBJ1-2; abundance: -; CDR3nt: TGTGCCACCAGCAGAGGGGGAGGGGGCTGGCGTGGCTACACCTTC; CDR3aa: CATSRGGGGWRGYTF
v_gene: TRBV18; d_gene: -; j_gene: TRBJ2-1; abundance: -; CDR3nt: TGTGCCAGCTCACCAAATTCCCAAACGGATGAGCAGTTCTTC; CDR3aa: CASSPNSQTDEQFF
v_gene: TRBV6-5; d_gene: TRBD1; j_gene: TRBJ1-1; abundance: -; CDR3nt: TGTGCCAGCAGCGAACAGGGGGGGGCTGAAGCTTTCTTT; CDR3aa: CASSEQGGAEAFF
v_gene: TRBV2; d_gene: TRBD1; j_gene: TRBJ2-5; abundance: -; CDR3nt: TGTGCCAGCAGCGAACAGGGGGGTCAAGAGACCCAGTACTTC; CDR3aa: CASSEQGGQETQYF
v_gene: TRBV11-2; d_gene: -; j_gene: TRBJ2-5; abundance: -; CDR3nt: TGTGCCAGCAGCTTAGCACAGCAAGAGACCCAGTACTTC; CDR3aa: CASSLAQQETQYF
v_gene: TRBV7-9; d_gene: TRBD1; j_gene: TRBJ2-5; abundance: -; CDR3nt: TGTGCCAGCAGCATGGCGACAGGGACGAAGACCCAGTACTTC; CDR3aa: CASSMATGTKTQYF
v_gene: TRBV7-9; d_gene: -; j_gene: TRBJ1-4; abundance: -; CDR3nt: TGTGCCAGTCAAGGGCCCGCCAGGGTGGGAGAAAAACTGTTTTTT; CDR3aa: CASQGPARVGEKLFF
v_gene: TRBV5-1; d_gene: -; j_gene: TRBJ2-5; abundance: -; CDR3nt: TGCGCCAGCAGCGGACAGAGACAAGAGACCCAGTACTTC; CDR3aa: CASSGQRQETQYF
v_gene: TRBV18; d_gene: -; j_gene: TRBJ2-3; abundance: -; CDR3nt: TGTGCCAGCTCACCACCGTCGGCAGATACGCAGTATTTT; CDR3aa: CASSPPSADTQYF
v_gene: TRBV7-2; d_gene: -; j_gene: TRBJ2-7; abundance: -; CDR3nt: TGTGCCAGCAGCTCTGGGCAGTACTTC; CDR3aa: CASSSGQYF
v_gene: TRBV5-6; d_gene: -; j_gene: TRBJ1-6; abundance: -; CDR3nt: TGTGCCAGCAGCCTTCTTTTGGCAGGGGAGAAGGTCGTCCAATCACCCCTCCACTTT; CDR3aa: CASSLLLAGEKVVQSPLHF
v_gene: TRBV14; d_gene: TRBD2; j_gene: TRBJ2-1; abundance: -; CDR3nt: TGTGCCAGCAGCGAAGAGGGACTACTATACAATGAGCAGTTCTTC; CDR3aa: CASSEEGLLYNEQFF
v_gene: TRBV4-1; d_gene: -; j_gene: TRBJ2-1; abundance: -; CDR3nt: TGCGCCAGCAGCCATGGGGGGCCCACCCCCAATGAGCAGTTCTTC; CDR3aa: CASSHGGPTPNEQFF
v_gene: TRBV2; d_gene: TRBD1; j_gene: TRBJ1-2; abundance: -; CDR3nt: TGTGCCAGCAGGGGACAGGTCTCCCGGGCTAGAACCTTC; CDR3aa: CASRGQVSRARTF
v_gene: TRBV7-9; d_gene: -; j_gene: TRBJ1-1; abundance: -; CDR3nt: TGTGCCAGCAGCCCGCGAGACAGAGCTCCACTTGAAGCTTTCTTT; CDR3aa: CASSPRDRAPLEAFF
v_gene: TRBV2; d_gene: TRBD1; j_gene: TRBJ1-2; abundance: -; CDR3nt: TGTGCCAGCAATAGACAGGGGGCTGACTATGGCTACACCTTC; CDR3aa: CASNRQGADYGYTF
v_gene: TRBV7-9; d_gene: TRBD1; j_gene: TRBJ1-2; abundance: few; CDR3nt: TGTGCCAGCAGCTTAGGGGACAGGCCGGGGGATGGCTACACCTTC; CDR3aa: CASSLGDRPGDGYTF
v_gene: TRBV7-5; d_gene: -; j_gene: TRBJ2-1; abundance: few; CDR3nt: TGTGCCAGCAGCTTAATTCAGGGCGGGGGCAATGAGCAGTTCTTC; CDR3aa: CASSLIQGGGNEQFF
v_gene: TRBV12-5; d_gene: -; j_gene: TRBJ2-3; abundance: -; CDR3nt: TGTGCTAGTGCCTTCCCTCGCGGTACGCAGTATTTT; CDR3aa: CASAFPRGTQYF
v_gene: TRBV6-6; d_gene: -; j_gene: TRBJ2-7; abundance: -; CDR3nt: TGTGCCAGCAGAAACCAGCAGGGATACGAGCAGTACTTC; CDR3aa: CASRNQQGYEQYF
v_gene: TRBV28; d_gene: TRBD1; j_gene: TRBJ2-7; abundance: -; CDR3nt: TGTGCCAGCACAGGGGGAATCCTGCAGTACTTC; CDR3aa: CASTGGILQYF
v_gene: TRBV5-1; d_gene: TRBD1; j_gene: TRBJ1-6; abundance: medium-sized; CDR3nt: TGCGCCAGCAGCTTGGATGGACAGGGGGCTCTATCACCCCTCCACTTT; CDR3aa: CASSLDGQGALSPLHF
v_gene: TRBV6-4; d_gene: TRBD2; j_gene: TRBJ2-3; abundance: -; CDR3nt: TGTGCCAGCAGTGTGGGACTACCTGGGGATACGCAGTATTTT; CDR3aa: CASSVGLPGDTQYF
v_gene: TRBV25-1; d_gene: TRBD1; j_gene: TRBJ1-1; abundance: -; CDR3nt: TGTGCCAGCAGTGAATTACAGGGGGCGCGGACTGAAGCTTTCTTT; CDR3aa: CASSELQGARTEAFF
v_gene: TRBV6-4; d_gene: TRBD1; j_gene: TRBJ1-5; abundance: -; CDR3nt: TGTGCCAGCAGTTACCAGGGGGGGGCGAATCAGCCCCAGCATTTT; CDR3aa: CASSYQGGANQPQHF
v_gene: TRBV7-8; d_gene: -; j_gene: TRBJ2-7; abundance: -; CDR3nt: TGTGCCAGCAGCGTGCAGCGGTACCGCTACGAGCAGTACTTC; CDR3aa: CASSVQRYRYEQYF
v_gene: TRBV9; d_gene: TRBD2; j_gene: TRBJ2-1; abundance: few; CDR3nt: TGTGCCAGCAGTCCAGGGGTAGCGGGAGGCAATGAGCAGTTCTTC; CDR3aa: CASSPGVAGGNEQFF
v_gene: TRBV28; d_gene: TRBD1; j_gene: TRBJ1-4; abundance: -; CDR3nt: TGTGCCAGCAGTCTTCTAACAGGGGGGGCAACTAATGAAAAACTGTTTTTT; CDR3aa: CASSLLTGGATNEKLFF